These T cell receptor beta chains were read from a single sample in a study of control samples from healthy donors and cancer patients. Clones were read by immunoSEQ multiplex PCR, and TCRdb kept only the in-frame ones, dropping some. The sample carries about 82,000 clones, approximately 89% recorded once. The sequencing input was blood. These receptors were obtained from a man aged 50-59 years in good health. CDR3s include the opening cysteine and the closing phenylalanine or tryptophan. The order of the fields is clone size, J gene, D gene, V gene, CDR3 protein, CDR3 DNA. D genes are given only for firm matches. Rows give clone size only sometimes, using once, few, many, or a class for an expanded clone.

clone size: -; J gene: TRBJ2-3; D gene: TRBD2; V gene: TRBV5-3; CDR3 protein: CARSLELADATQYF; CDR3 DNA: TGTGCCAGAAGCTTGGAACTAGCGGATGCTACGCAGTATTTT
clone size: -; J gene: TRBJ2-1; D gene: TRBD2; V gene: TRBV5-4; CDR3 protein: CASSPKSLAGGLNEQFF; CDR3 DNA: TGTGCCAGCAGCCCAAAAAGTCTAGCGGGGGGTTTGAATGAGCAGTTCTTC
clone size: -; J gene: TRBJ1-2; D gene: -; V gene: TRBV2; CDR3 protein: CASSGVLVNYGYTF; CDR3 DNA: TGTGCCAGCAGCGGGGTCCTTGTGAACTATGGCTACACCTTC
clone size: -; J gene: TRBJ2-1; D gene: -; V gene: TRBV5-1; CDR3 protein: CASSLGGPPYNEQFF; CDR3 DNA: TGCGCCAGCAGCTTGGGAGGGCCCCCCTACAATGAGCAGTTCTTC
clone size: -; J gene: TRBJ1-1; D gene: -; V gene: TRBV11-2; CDR3 protein: CASSYEPGSWDTEAFF; CDR3 DNA: TGTGCCAGCAGCTACGAACCCGGAAGTTGGGACACTGAAGCTTTCTTT
clone size: -; J gene: TRBJ2-5; D gene: TRBD2; V gene: TRBV13; CDR3 protein: CASSPMTSGIETQYF; CDR3 DNA: TGTGCCAGCAGCCCGATGACTAGCGGTATAGAGACCCAGTACTTC
clone size: -; J gene: TRBJ2-5; D gene: TRBD2; V gene: TRBV5-4; CDR3 protein: CASSQDYQRGAGETQYF; CDR3 DNA: TGTGCCAGCAGCCAGGATTATCAGCGGGGGGCCGGAGAGACCCAGTACTTC
clone size: -; J gene: TRBJ2-7; D gene: TRBD1; V gene: TRBV18; CDR3 protein: CASSPRTGVSDEQYF; CDR3 DNA: TGTGCCAGCTCACCGAGGACAGGGGTTTCGGACGAGCAGTACTTC
clone size: -; J gene: TRBJ2-1; D gene: -; V gene: TRBV5-4; CDR3 protein: CASSLYGELGLNEQFF; CDR3 DNA: TGTGCCAGCAGCTTGTACGGGGAGTTAGGCCTCAATGAGCAGTTCTTC
clone size: -; J gene: TRBJ2-2; D gene: -; V gene: TRBV19; CDR3 protein: CASSIGTGELFF; CDR3 DNA: TGTGCCAGTAGTATAGGGACCGGGGAGCTGTTTTTT
clone size: -; J gene: TRBJ1-5; D gene: TRBD1; V gene: TRBV18; CDR3 protein: CASSKGANQPQHF; CDR3 DNA: TGTGCCAGCTCAAAGGGGGCCAATCAGCCCCAGCATTTT
clone size: -; J gene: TRBJ2-7; D gene: -; V gene: TRBV19; CDR3 protein: CASSQRGGYEQYF; CDR3 DNA: TGTGCCAGTAGCCAAAGAGGGGGCTACGAGCAGTACTTC
clone size: -; J gene: TRBJ1-1; D gene: TRBD1; V gene: TRBV30; CDR3 protein: CAWSVGQGTEAFF; CDR3 DNA: TGTGCCTGGAGTGTTGGACAGGGGACTGAAGCTTTCTTT
clone size: -; J gene: TRBJ1-1; D gene: TRBD1; V gene: TRBV2; CDR3 protein: CASSVPDRRFEAFF; CDR3 DNA: TGTGCCAGCAGTGTACCGGACAGGCGATTTGAAGCTTTCTTT
clone size: -; J gene: TRBJ1-2; D gene: -; V gene: TRBV4-3; CDR3 protein: CASSQDRGNYGYTF; CDR3 DNA: TGCGCCAGCAGCCAAGATCGGGGGAACTATGGCTACACCTTC
clone size: -; J gene: TRBJ2-1; D gene: -; V gene: TRBV9; CDR3 protein: CASSVEGGFYNEQFF; CDR3 DNA: TGTGCCAGCAGCGTAGAAGGTGGGTTTTACAATGAGCAGTTCTTC
clone size: -; J gene: TRBJ2-3; D gene: -; V gene: TRBV24-1; CDR3 protein: CATSGRQGPRDTQYF; CDR3 DNA: TGTGCCACCAGTGGGAGGCAGGGGCCTCGAGATACGCAGTATTTT
clone size: -; J gene: TRBJ2-3; D gene: -; V gene: TRBV24-1; CDR3 protein: CATSDTEGDTQYF; CDR3 DNA: TGTGCCACCAGTGACACAGAGGGGGATACGCAGTATTTT
clone size: -; J gene: TRBJ1-2; D gene: -; V gene: TRBV21-1; CDR3 protein: CASRTGTAYGYTF; CDR3 DNA: TGTGCCAGCAGAACTGGGACAGCCTATGGCTACACCTTC
clone size: -; J gene: TRBJ1-4; D gene: -; V gene: TRBV3-1/TRBV3-2; CDR3 protein: CASSHLDGFSEKLFF; CDR3 DNA: TGTGCCAGCAGCCACCTGGACGGGTTCAGTGAAAAACTGTTTTTT
clone size: -; J gene: TRBJ1-4; D gene: TRBD1; V gene: TRBV2; CDR3 protein: CARQNRGLNEKLFF; CDR3 DNA: TGTGCCAGACAAAACAGGGGGCTTAATGAAAAACTGTTTTTT
clone size: -; J gene: TRBJ1-6; D gene: TRBD1; V gene: TRBV2; CDR3 protein: CASTLDRLGSPLHF; CDR3 DNA: TGTGCCAGCACCTTGGACAGGCTAGGGTCACCCCTCCACTTT
clone size: -; J gene: TRBJ2-4; D gene: -; V gene: TRBV7-9; CDR3 protein: CASSLWGALAKNIQYF; CDR3 DNA: TGTGCCAGCAGCTTATGGGGGGCGCTAGCCAAAAACATTCAGTACTTC
clone size: -; J gene: TRBJ1-2; D gene: -; V gene: TRBV20-1; CDR3 protein: CMKGGNTF; CDR3 DNA: TGCATGAAGGGGGGAAACACCTTC
clone size: -; J gene: TRBJ2-7; D gene: -; V gene: TRBV5-5; CDR3 protein: CASSTEDYEQYF; CDR3 DNA: TGTGCCAGCAGCACGGAAGACTACGAGCAGTACTTC
clone size: -; J gene: TRBJ1-6; D gene: TRBD1; V gene: TRBV7-8; CDR3 protein: CASSLATGESSPLHF; CDR3 DNA: TGTGCCAGCAGCTTGGCGACAGGGGAAAGCTCACCCCTCCACTTT
clone size: -; J gene: TRBJ2-6; D gene: -; V gene: TRBV2; CDR3 protein: CARKGPGANVLTF; CDR3 DNA: TGTGCCAGAAAGGGCCCTGGGGCCAACGTCCTGACTTTC
clone size: -; J gene: TRBJ2-3; D gene: TRBD2; V gene: TRBV6-4; CDR3 protein: CASSATTSGGSTDTQYF; CDR3 DNA: TGTGCCAGCAGTGCCACGACTAGCGGGGGGAGCACAGATACGCAGTATTTT
clone size: -; J gene: TRBJ1-1; D gene: -; V gene: TRBV6-2/TRBV6-3; CDR3 protein: CASSFPDTEAFF; CDR3 DNA: TGTGCCAGCAGTTTCCCGGACACTGAAGCTTTCTTT
clone size: -; J gene: TRBJ2-7; D gene: TRBD1; V gene: TRBV24-1; CDR3 protein: CATSDPSTGSYEQYF; CDR3 DNA: TGTGCCACCAGTGATCCTTCGACAGGGTCCTACGAGCAGTACTTC
clone size: -; J gene: TRBJ2-1; D gene: -; V gene: TRBV7-2; CDR3 protein: CASSLGGRSSYNEQFF; CDR3 DNA: TGTGCCAGCAGCTTAGGAGGGCGAAGCTCCTACAATGAGCAGTTCTTC
clone size: -; J gene: TRBJ1-6; D gene: -; V gene: TRBV11-2; CDR3 protein: CASSLGGSPLHF; CDR3 DNA: TGTGCCAGCAGCTTAGGGGGATCACCCCTCCACTTT
clone size: -; J gene: TRBJ1-2; D gene: -; V gene: TRBV23-1; CDR3 protein: CASSQSPRGYSSYGYTF; CDR3 DNA: TGCGCCAGCAGTCAATCACCAAGAGGGTATTCTAGCTATGGCTACACCTTC
clone size: -; J gene: TRBJ1-1; D gene: TRBD1; V gene: TRBV7-9; CDR3 protein: CASSLRDRGLWNTEAFF; CDR3 DNA: TGTGCCAGCAGCCTCCGGGACAGGGGGCTTTGGAACACTGAAGCTTTCTTT
clone size: -; J gene: TRBJ2-5; D gene: -; V gene: TRBV7-2; CDR3 protein: CASSPGGLRLETQYF; CDR3 DNA: TGTGCCAGCAGCCCGGGCGGACTGCGCTTAGAGACCCAGTACTTC
clone size: -; J gene: TRBJ2-3; D gene: -; V gene: TRBV9; CDR3 protein: CASSVSTDTQYF; CDR3 DNA: TGTGCCAGCAGCGTAAGCACAGATACGCAGTATTTT
clone size: -; J gene: TRBJ1-5; D gene: -; V gene: TRBV6-2/TRBV6-3; CDR3 protein: CASSYRVDQPQHF; CDR3 DNA: TGTGCCAGCAGTTACAGGGTGGATCAGCCCCAGCATTTT
clone size: few; J gene: TRBJ2-7; D gene: -; V gene: TRBV11-2; CDR3 protein: CASSTSTGAYEQYF; CDR3 DNA: TGTGCCAGCAGCACCTCCACGGGGGCGTACGAGCAGTACTTC
clone size: -; J gene: TRBJ2-3; D gene: -; V gene: TRBV30; CDR3 protein: CAWSVNRDQDGDTQYF; CDR3 DNA: TGTGCCTGGAGTGTAAACCGGGATCAAGACGGAGATACGCAGTATTTT
clone size: once; J gene: TRBJ2-1; D gene: TRBD2; V gene: TRBV19; CDR3 protein: CASSISSGGPNEQFF; CDR3 DNA: TGTGCCAGTAGTATCTCCAGCGGGGGGCCAAATGAGCAGTTCTTC
clone size: -; J gene: TRBJ1-2; D gene: TRBD1; V gene: TRBV6-1; CDR3 protein: CASSDFRGRLGYGYTF; CDR3 DNA: TGTGCCAGCAGTGATTTCAGGGGGCGTTTGGGCTATGGCTACACCTTC
clone size: -; J gene: TRBJ1-6; D gene: TRBD1; V gene: TRBV7-2; CDR3 protein: CATRTGVSDSPLHF; CDR3 DNA: TGTGCCACTAGGACAGGGGTATCTGATTCACCCCTCCACTTT
clone size: -; J gene: TRBJ2-7; D gene: -; V gene: TRBV4-2; CDR3 protein: CASSQDQYEQYF; CDR3 DNA: TGTGCCAGCAGCCAAGACCAATACGAGCAGTACTTC
clone size: -; J gene: TRBJ1-5; D gene: -; V gene: TRBV19; CDR3 protein: CASNGRDNQPQHF; CDR3 DNA: TGTGCCAGTAACGGACGGGACAATCAGCCCCAGCATTTT
clone size: few; J gene: TRBJ2-3; D gene: TRBD2; V gene: TRBV27; CDR3 protein: CASSKPSLAGGGTDTQYF; CDR3 DNA: TGTGCCAGCAGTAAACCCTCGCTAGCGGGGGGGGGCACAGATACGCAGTATTTT
clone size: -; J gene: TRBJ1-5; D gene: -; V gene: TRBV2; CDR3 protein: CASSGGGGANQPQHF; CDR3 DNA: TGTGCCAGCAGTGGGGGCGGGGGAGCAAATCAGCCCCAGCATTTT
clone size: -; J gene: TRBJ2-4; D gene: TRBD2; V gene: TRBV11-2; CDR3 protein: CASSDLSGGKLPGNIQYF; CDR3 DNA: TGTGCCAGCAGCGATTTAAGCGGGGGAAAACTTCCGGGAAACATTCAGTACTTC
clone size: -; J gene: TRBJ1-6; D gene: -; V gene: TRBV15; CDR3 protein: CATSRTTNSPLHF; CDR3 DNA: TGTGCCACCAGCAGAACCACTAATTCACCCCTCCACTTT
clone size: -; J gene: TRBJ2-1; D gene: -; V gene: TRBV5-1; CDR3 protein: CASSLATGGNEQFF; CDR3 DNA: TGCGCCAGCAGCTTGGCCACAGGAGGCAATGAGCAGTTCTTC
clone size: -; J gene: TRBJ2-7; D gene: -; V gene: TRBV7-9; CDR3 protein: CASSRQWSYEQYF; CDR3 DNA: TGTGCCAGCAGCCGACAGTGGTCCTACGAGCAGTACTTC
clone size: -; J gene: TRBJ1-2; D gene: -; V gene: TRBV19; CDR3 protein: CASTPLGARWGYTF; CDR3 DNA: TGTGCCAGTACCCCCTTGGGGGCGCGTTGGGGCTACACCTTC